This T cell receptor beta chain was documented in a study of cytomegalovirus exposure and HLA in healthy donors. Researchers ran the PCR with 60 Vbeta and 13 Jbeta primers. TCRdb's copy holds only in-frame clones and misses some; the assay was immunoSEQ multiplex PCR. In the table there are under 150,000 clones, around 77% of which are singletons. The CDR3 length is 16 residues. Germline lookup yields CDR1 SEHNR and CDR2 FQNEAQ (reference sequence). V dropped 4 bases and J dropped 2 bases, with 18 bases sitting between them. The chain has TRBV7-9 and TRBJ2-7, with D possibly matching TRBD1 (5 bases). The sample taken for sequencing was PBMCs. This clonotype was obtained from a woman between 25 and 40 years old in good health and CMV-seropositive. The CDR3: CASSSPSQGRPYEQYF. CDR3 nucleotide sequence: TGTGCCAGCAGCTCTCCCTCCCAGGGCCGACCCTACGAGCAGTACTTC.